This is a list of T cell receptor beta chains from one sample in a study of a mutant IDH1 vaccine in newly diagnosed glioma. Using immunoSEQ multiplex PCR, the repertoire was profiled, and TCRdb retains in-frame clones only, with some absent. The repertoire has tens of thousands of clones, around 84% of them found once; the top ten carry about 2%. The antigens for these receptors are not known. The sequences come from PBMCs, collected from a glioma patient whose treatment included an IDH1 peptide vaccine. These TCRs come from a young man with glioma. Each CDR3 is given with its conserved first and last residue. A D gene is named only where the DNA matches it firmly.

TRBV5-1	TRBJ2-1	NA	TGCGCCAGCAGCTTGGCGGGTTCTTCCTACAATGAGCAGTTCTTC	CASSLAGSSYNEQFF
TRBV2	TRBJ1-1	NA	TGTGCCAGCAAGTTGGACCGGTTATTAAAACCTGAAGCTTTCTTT	CASKLDRLLKPEAFF
TRBV7-9	TRBJ2-1	TRBD1	TGTGCCAGCAGCTTAGGGATAGGGACAGGGGTCCACAATGAGCAGTTCTTC	CASSLGIGTGVHNEQFF
TRBV5-4	TRBJ1-1	NA	TGTGCCAGCAGCTGGGGCACTGAAGCTTTCTTT	CASSWGTEAFF
TRBV25-1	TRBJ1-4	NA	TGTGCCAGCAGTCCCTACGGGGCAGATAATGAAAAACTGTTTTTT	CASSPYGADNEKLFF
TRBV7-6	TRBJ2-7	NA	TGTGCCAGCAGCTTAGCGGGGGTCTACGAGCAGTACTTC	CASSLAGVYEQYF
TRBV6-4	TRBJ2-4	NA	TGTGCCAGCAGGGAACTTGGGGTTTCGCGAAACATTCAGTACTTC	CASRELGVSRNIQYF
TRBV6-1	TRBJ2-2	NA	TGTGCCACCAGGGAGACCGGGGAGCTGTTTTTT	CATRETGELFF
TRBV14	TRBJ2-7	TRBD1	TGTGCCAGCAGCCAAGGAAGGGGGCTGTACGAGCAGTACTTC	CASSQGRGLYEQYF
TRBV7-3	TRBJ2-3	TRBD1	TGTGCCAGCAGCGACCAGGGGGCTGCGGGTACGCAGTATTTT	CASSDQGAAGTQYF